Listed below are T cell receptor beta chains from one sample, sequenced in a study of blood T cell repertoires in COVID-19. Assay: immunoSEQ multiplex PCR; the TCRdb copy retains only in-frame clones and omits some. The sample carries approximately 150,000 clones, 80% to 85% recorded once. Sequencing was performed on PBMCs or T cells enriched from blood (not recorded which). The source of these receptors is a man between 65 and 85 years old who had been exposed to COVID-19. The CDR3 runs from the conserved cysteine through the conserved F or W. Fields, in order: clone size, V gene, J gene, D gene, CDR3 DNA, CDR3 protein. A D gene is named only where the DNA matches it firmly. Clone size is shown for a subset of rows, as once, few, many or a class of expanded clone.

>NA|TRBV19|TRBJ2-6|NA
TGTGCCAGTAGTGAGTCAGGGAAATCCTCTGGGGCCAACGTCCTGACTTTC
CASSESGKSSGANVLTF
>NA|TRBV19|TRBJ2-1|TRBD2
TGTGCCAGTAGATTGTCGCGGGGGGATAATGAGCAGTTCTTC
CASRLSRGDNEQFF
>NA|TRBV7-8|TRBJ2-1|TRBD2
TGTGCCAGCAGCTTATTTGGAGCGGGAGTGGGTAATGAGCAGTTCTTC
CASSLFGAGVGNEQFF
>NA|TRBV12-3/TRBV12-4|TRBJ1-1|NA
TGTGCCAGCAGTTTAAGGGGAGAAGCTTTCTTT
CASSLRGEAFF
>NA|TRBV4-3|TRBJ2-7|NA
TGCGCCAGCAGCCAAGATCTTCGCTACGAGCAGTACTTC
CASSQDLRYEQYF
>NA|TRBV11-1|TRBJ2-1|TRBD2
TGTGCCAGCAGCAGCCGGGGACTAGCGGGAAACAATGAGCAGTTCTTC
CASSSRGLAGNNEQFF
>NA|TRBV5-1|TRBJ1-6|NA
TGCGCCAGCAGCTCCGAAGGGAGATCACCCCTCCACTTT
CASSSEGRSPLHF
>NA|TRBV4-3|TRBJ1-4|NA
TGCGCCAGCAGCCAAGACCAGGGGATTAATGAAAAACTGTTTTTT
CASSQDQGINEKLFF
>once|TRBV5-1|TRBJ1-4|NA
TGCGCCAGCAGCTTGGGAGGAACCAATGAAAAACTGTTTTTT
CASSLGGTNEKLFF
>NA|TRBV9|TRBJ2-1|TRBD2
TGTGCCAGCAGCGCGGGACTAGCCTCCTACAATGAGCAGTTCTTC
CASSAGLASYNEQFF
>NA|TRBV18|TRBJ1-2|NA
TGTGCCAGCTCACCACGTAGGACAGAAATCTATGGCTACACCTTC
CASSPRRTEIYGYTF
>NA|TRBV10-2|TRBJ1-1|NA
TGCGCCAGCAGTGACACCGGGATAGGAAGGACTGAAGCTTTCTTT
CASSDTGIGRTEAFF
>NA|TRBV27|TRBJ1-2|TRBD1
TGTGCCAGCAGTCCACCGGACAGGGTTCGCTATGGCTACACCTTC
CASSPPDRVRYGYTF
>NA|TRBV28|TRBJ2-7|NA
TGTGCCAGCAGTTTCCCAGGAAACTACGAGCAGTACTTC
CASSFPGNYEQYF
>few|TRBV19|TRBJ2-7|TRBD1
TGTGCCAGTAGTGCGATGTTGACAGGGAGTGAAGAGCAGTACTTC
CASSAMLTGSEEQYF
>NA|TRBV25-1|TRBJ2-1|TRBD2
TGTGCCAGCAGTGCGACCCCTCTAGCGGGGGGAGGTGAGCAGTTCTTC
CASSATPLAGGGEQFF
>once|TRBV5-8|TRBJ1-4|NA
TGTGCCAGCAGCCCGGTCGGGACATCTAATGAAAAACTGTTTTTT
CASSPVGTSNEKLFF
>NA|TRBV3-1/TRBV3-2|TRBJ1-2|NA
TGTGCCAGCAGCCAAGATTTGGGCAGGGTTGGGCATGGCTACACCTTC
CASSQDLGRVGHGYTF